These 21 T cell receptor beta chains came from one sample sequenced in a study of graft-versus-host responses after intestinal transplantation. Libraries were prepared by immunoSEQ multiplex PCR; TCRdb keeps only in-frame clonotypes and omits some of them. The data show about 39,000 clones, approximately 95% seen once. The sequencing here drew on PBMCs, taken roughly 780 days after intestinal transplantation. These receptors came from a human patient who received an intestinal transplant, so some T cells may come from the graft donor.

This clone was detected once. V is TRBV12-5 and J is TRBJ2-4; the D gene could be TRBD1 or TRBD2 (5 bases each). The CDR3 has 19 residues. Between the trimmed V and J ends, which lost 1 base and 4 bases, there was a span of 23 bases. Germline V gene sequence: CDR1 LGHNT, CDR2 FRNRAP. CDR3 loop: CASGLAPGDSLGVKNIQYF. The DNA for the CDR3 is TGTGCTAGTGGTTTGGCCCCCGGCGACTCCTTGGGGGTGAAAAACATTCAGTACTTC.

The chain combines TRBV9 with TRBJ1-3, with D maybe TRBD1 (5 bases). CDR1 is SGDLS, CDR2 YYNGEE, per germline. The CDR3 covers 15 residues. The V and J ends lost 0 bases and 3 bases respectively, with 10 bases between them. DNA of the CDR3: TGTGCCAGCAGCGTAGGCGGGGGTGGTGGAAACACCATATATTTT. This sequence encodes CASSVGGGGGNTIYF.

The rearrangement links TRBV7-4 to TRBJ1-6; D gene uncertain. V lost 1 base and J 7 bases, leaving 11 bases between the germline ends. The germline V gene has CDR1 SGHVT and CDR2 SQSDAQ. The CDR3 is 15 residues long. The CDR3 DNA sequence: TGTGCCAGCAGCTTAGGCATGTACACCAATTCACCCCTCCACTTT. This gives the protein CASSLGMYTNSPLHF.

This chain connects TRBV5-4 to TRBJ2-7; D gene ambiguous. The CDR3 consists of 11 residues. The germline gives CDR1 SGHNT, CDR2 YYREEE (reference sequence). The V and J ends lost 5 bases and 3 bases respectively, with 6 bases between them. The CDR3 loop reads CASSNNYEQYF. As DNA, the CDR3 is TGTGCCAGCAGTAACAACTACGAGCAGTACTTC.

This chain joins TRBV5-4 and TRBJ1-2; 8 bases match TRBD1. The germline V gene encodes CDR1 SGHNT and CDR2 YYREEE (reference sequence). V shed 5 bases, J shed 6 bases, and the junction held 6 bases outside the gene matches. The length of the CDR3 is 13 residues. The CDR3 DNA follows: TGTGCCAGCAGACTGGGGGGACAGGATGGCTACACCTTC. Protein product: CASRLGGQDGYTF.

This clone has just one count. The gene calls are TRBV6-5 and TRBJ1-6; 8 bases align to TRBD1. Trimming took 6 bases from V and 7 from J; bases not matched to a gene: 5. Germline V gene sequence: CDR1 MNHEY, CDR2 SVGAGI. The CDR3 extends over 14 amino acids. As DNA, the CDR3 is TGTGCCAGCAGGGGGACAGGACCAAATTCACCCCTCCACTTT. Its translation: CASRGTGPNSPLHF.

This chain uses TRBV4-1 with TRBJ2-2; unclear D gene. V dropped 5 bases and J dropped 9 bases, with 13 bases sitting between them. Germline CDR1 MGHRA, CDR2 YSYEKL. The CDR3 covers 13 residues. The CDR3 DNA reads TGCGCCAGCAGCTTACCGACTGACCGGGAGCTGTTTTTT. Amino acids: CASSLPTDRELFF.

The chain is built from TRBV5-1 and TRBJ2-2, with 10 bases lining up with TRBD1. Looked up from germline, CDR1 is SGHRS and CDR2 is YFSETQ. With 4 bases clipped from V and 3 bases from J, the junction kept 6 bases outside the gene matches. The CDR3 is made up of 16 amino acids. CDR3 DNA: TGCGCCAGCAGCCCATCCGGGACAGGGGACACCGGGGAGCTGTTTTTT. This gives the protein CASSPSGTGDTGELFF.

The rearrangement uses TRBV6-5 and TRBJ1-5; TRBD1 matches at 9 bases. Germline loops: CDR1 MNHEY, CDR2 SVGAGI. The CDR3 spans 14 residues. J lost 6 bases, V lost 6 bases, and 6 bases had no gene match. CDR3 sequence reads: CASRGQGRIQPQHF. DNA for the CDR3: TGTGCCAGCAGAGGACAGGGGCGAATTCAGCCCCAGCATTTT.

The chain employs TRBV5-1 and TRBJ2-1, with 11 positions matching TRBD2. V was clipped by 1 base and J by 9 bases; unmatched bases: 12. The CDR3 sequence is 17 residues long. The germline gives CDR1 SGHRS, CDR2 YFSETQ. CDR3 sequence: CASSLTSGSDTGREQFF. For the CDR3, the DNA is TGCGCCAGCAGCTTGACTAGCGGGAGCGATACTGGACGTGAGCAGTTCTTC.

The chain combines TRBV4-1 with TRBJ2-5; D is perhaps TRBD2 (5 bases). This CDR3 region has 15 residues. The germline V and J ends were trimmed by 1 base and 1 base, with 10 bases remaining between them. Per the germline V gene, CDR1 is MGHRA and CDR2 is YSYEKL. The CDR3 DNA follows: TGCGCCAGCAGCCAAGGCCCGGGGTCCCAAGAGACCCAGTACTTC. Translated: CASSQGPGSQETQYF.

V is TRBV5-4 and J is TRBJ2-5, with 12 bases lining up with TRBD2. This CDR3 is built from 16 residues. Germline V lookup: CDR1 SGHNT, CDR2 YYREEE (reference sequence). V gave up 4 bases and J gave up 4 bases; unmatched junction bases: 8. CDR3 in amino acids: CASSPLTSGGVETQYF. In DNA, the CDR3 is TGTGCCAGCAGCCCATTGACTAGCGGGGGCGTAGAGACCCAGTACTTC.

The V gene is TRBV4-1, the J gene TRBJ2-1; 14 nucleotides match TRBD2. J lost 0 bases, V lost 5 bases, and 6 bases had no gene match. The CDR3 loop spans 18 amino acids. Germline V gene sequence: CDR1 MGHRA, CDR2 YSYEKL. The CDR3, as DNA: TGCGCCAGCAGCAAGAGGACTAGCGGGGGGAGCTCCTACAATGAGCAGTTCTTC. Its protein product is CASSKRTSGGSSYNEQFF.

V and J are TRBV6-5 and TRBJ2-7, with TRBD2 matching 10 bases. This CDR3 contains 16 residues. Looked up from germline, CDR1 is MNHEY and CDR2 is SVGAGI. V was clipped by 2 bases and J by 4 bases; unmatched bases: 8. The CDR3 loop reads CASSYTLAGEIYEQYF. The CDR3 DNA reads TGTGCCAGCAGTTACACCCTAGCGGGAGAAATATACGAGCAGTACTTC.

The gene calls are TRBV9 and TRBJ1-3, with TRBD1 as a possible D gene (6 bases). Between the trimmed V and J ends, which lost 4 bases and 0 bases, there was a span of 14 bases. There are 16 residues in the CDR3. Germline V gene data show CDR1 as SGDLS and CDR2 as YYNGEE. CDR3 coding DNA: TGTGCCAGCAGCTGGGCAGGGGACCTCTCTGGAAACACCATATATTTT. Its translation: CASSWAGDLSGNTIYF.

This clone was found once. The rearrangement uses TRBV5-1 and TRBJ2-4; D is possibly TRBD2 (5 bases). V lost 3 bases and J lost 1, with 14 bases in between. CDR1 and CDR2 (germline): SGHRS, YFSETQ. The CDR3 sequence is 16 residues long. The CDR3 bases are TGCGCCAGCAGCTCTCCGGGGTTGGGGGCCAAAAACATTCAGTACTTC. Translated: CASSSPGLGAKNIQYF.

The chain has TRBV18 and TRBJ1-5, with 11 bases matching TRBD1. V gave up 4 bases and J gave up 7 bases; unmatched junction bases: 6. This CDR3 is built from 15 residues. Germline CDR1 is KGHSH and CDR2 is LQKENI. Here the CDR3 reads CASSRTGGAGQPQHF. The DNA for the CDR3 is TGTGCCAGCTCACGGACAGGGGGCGCTGGGCAGCCCCAGCATTTT.

The CDR3 DNA follows: TGTGCCAGCAGCACGGGACAGGGAAGCGCTGAAGCTTTCTTT. Protein product: CASSTGQGSAEAFF. J is TRBJ1-1 and V is TRBV5-6; 9 bases are a match to TRBD1. J gave up 6 bases and V 4 bases, and 7 bases lay outside the gene matches. The CDR3 runs 14 residues. Germline V gene lookup returns CDR1 SGHDT and CDR2 YYEEEE.

This clone was counted once. This chain uses TRBV19 with TRBJ2-3, with D maybe TRBD2 (6 bases). The V end was cut by 3 bases, the J end by 2 bases, with 9 bases between. This CDR3 has 14 residues. Germline CDR1 and CDR2: LNHDA and SQIVND (reference sequence). This CDR3 reads CASSIAGTTDTQYF. CDR3 nucleotide sequence: TGTGCCAGTAGTATCGCGGGAACCACAGATACGCAGTATTTT. Using reference TRBV19 and TRBJ2-3 for the parts outside the CDR3, the full variable domain is DGGITQSPKYLFRKEGQNVTLSCEQNLNHDAMYWYRQDPGQGLRLIYYSQIVNDFQKGDIAEGYSVSREKKESFPLTVTSAQKNPTAFYLCASSIAGTTDTQYFGPGTRLTVL.

The chain joins TRBV6-1 to TRBJ1-4, with 7 bases matching TRBD1. Germline-derived CDR1 and CDR2 are MNHNS and SASEGT. CDR3 length: 14 residues. The J segment lost 7 bases and the V segment lost 6 bases, leaving 8 bases of the junction unmatched. This chain's CDR3 is CASSVDRVGEKLFF. The CDR3 bases are TGTGCCAGCAGCGTTGACAGGGTTGGTGAAAAACTGTTTTTT.

This clone has more than one count but fewer than ten. V gene TRBV12-5 combines with J gene TRBJ2-1; D is perhaps TRBD2 (6 bases). CDR3 length equals 14 residues. V was trimmed by 1 base and J by 3 bases, leaving 7 bases between them. The germline V gene encodes CDR1 LGHNT and CDR2 FRNRAP. The DNA for the CDR3 is TGTGCTAGTGGTTTGGGGGACTTCTACAATGAGCAGTTCTTC. Its protein is CASGLGDFYNEQFF.